Listed below are T cell receptor beta chains from one sample, sequenced in a study of T cells in narcolepsy. TCRdb's copy holds only in-frame clones and misses some; the assay was immunoSEQ multiplex PCR. The repertoire holds tens of thousands of clones, with 87% as singletons. The sequenced sample consisted of memory (CD45RA-) CD4+ T cells from blood. Receptors originate from a human donor in good health. Each CDR3 is given with its conserved first and last residue. Each record gives: CDR3 length, J gene, clone size, D gene, V gene, CDR3 DNA, CDR3 protein. A D gene is named only where the DNA matches it firmly. A clone size is listed for some rows: how often the clone was seen (once, few, many), or a class if it is expanded.

length: 18
J: TRBJ2-7
size: .
D: .
V: TRBV7-2
DNA: TGTGCCAGCAGCGCCGGCTGGGGGGCAGGTTATTCTCCCTACGAGCAGTACTTC
CDR3: CASSAGWGAGYSPYEQYF

length: 12
J: TRBJ1-1
size: .
D: .
V: TRBV14
DNA: TGTGCCAGCAGCCCCTCCGGGGGTCTGGCTTTCTTT
CDR3: CASSPSGGLAFF

length: 12
J: TRBJ1-2
size: .
D: .
V: TRBV14
DNA: TGTGCCAGCAGCCAAGAACGGGGTGGCTACACCTTC
CDR3: CASSQERGGYTF

length: 16
J: TRBJ2-1
size: .
D: TRBD2
V: TRBV28
DNA: TGTGCCAGCAGTCCCGGGGGACTAGCGGTATACAATGAGCAGTTCTTC
CDR3: CASSPGGLAVYNEQFF

length: 12
J: TRBJ1-1
size: .
D: .
V: TRBV29-1
DNA: TGCAGCGGTGGCAGGGGAACCACTGAAGCTTTCTTT
CDR3: CSGGRGTTEAFF

length: 15
J: TRBJ1-1
size: .
D: .
V: TRBV9
DNA: TGTGCCAGCAGCGTAGGAGCCACGGCGAACACTGAAGCTTTCTTT
CDR3: CASSVGATANTEAFF

length: 14
J: TRBJ1-2
size: .
D: .
V: TRBV7-2
DNA: TGTGCCAGCAGCTTAGATGGGGGCTCCTATGGCTACACCTTC
CDR3: CASSLDGGSYGYTF

length: 15
J: TRBJ2-7
size: .
D: .
V: TRBV6-1
DNA: TGTGCCAGCAGTCAACGTTCGTGGGGAGCCTACGAGCAGTACTTC
CDR3: CASSQRSWGAYEQYF

length: 13
J: TRBJ1-1
size: .
D: .
V: TRBV19
DNA: TGTGCCAGTAGTGAGGGGGTAGACACTGAAGCTTTCTTT
CDR3: CASSEGVDTEAFF

length: 12
J: TRBJ2-7
size: .
D: .
V: TRBV19
DNA: TGTGCCAGTAGTATAAGGGATGACGAGCAGTACTTC
CDR3: CASSIRDDEQYF

length: 16
J: TRBJ2-3
size: .
D: TRBD2
V: TRBV19
DNA: TGTGCCAGTAGACTAGCAACTAGCGGTAGCACAGATACGCAGTATTTT
CDR3: CASRLATSGSTDTQYF

length: 13
J: TRBJ1-2
size: .
D: .
V: TRBV30
DNA: TGTGCCTGGTACCGTCAGGGGCGATATGGCTACACCTTC
CDR3: CAWYRQGRYGYTF

length: 12
J: TRBJ2-3
size: .
D: .
V: TRBV6-1
DNA: TGTGCCTGCAGTGAATACACAGATACGCAGTATTTT
CDR3: CACSEYTDTQYF

length: 18
J: TRBJ1-1
size: .
D: TRBD1
V: TRBV11-2
DNA: TGTGCCAGCAGCCCCCCAACCCGGACAGGGGGCCTGAACACTGAAGCTTTCTTT
CDR3: CASSPPTRTGGLNTEAFF

length: 16
J: TRBJ2-6
size: .
D: .
V: TRBV19
DNA: TGTGCCAGTAGTACAGGGAGGAGGTCTGGGGCCAACGTCCTGACTTTC
CDR3: CASSTGRRSGANVLTF

length: 13
J: TRBJ1-1
size: .
D: .
V: TRBV6-1
DNA: TGTGCCAGCAGTTTGGTCCCCCACGCTGAAGCTTTCTTT
CDR3: CASSLVPHAEAFF

length: 11
J: TRBJ2-1
size: few
D: .
V: TRBV19
DNA: TGTGCCAGTCAGGGATACAATGAGCAGTTCTTC
CDR3: CASQGYNEQFF

length: 17
J: TRBJ2-5
size: .
D: TRBD2
V: TRBV28
DNA: TGTGCCAGCAGCTCCTTCGGACTAGCGGAAAGCCAAGAGACCCAGTACTTC
CDR3: CASSSFGLAESQETQYF

length: 14
J: TRBJ1-2
size: .
D: .
V: TRBV29-1
DNA: TGCAGCGTTCCCCGTGGGCAATCACGATATGGCTACACCTTC
CDR3: CSVPRGQSRYGYTF